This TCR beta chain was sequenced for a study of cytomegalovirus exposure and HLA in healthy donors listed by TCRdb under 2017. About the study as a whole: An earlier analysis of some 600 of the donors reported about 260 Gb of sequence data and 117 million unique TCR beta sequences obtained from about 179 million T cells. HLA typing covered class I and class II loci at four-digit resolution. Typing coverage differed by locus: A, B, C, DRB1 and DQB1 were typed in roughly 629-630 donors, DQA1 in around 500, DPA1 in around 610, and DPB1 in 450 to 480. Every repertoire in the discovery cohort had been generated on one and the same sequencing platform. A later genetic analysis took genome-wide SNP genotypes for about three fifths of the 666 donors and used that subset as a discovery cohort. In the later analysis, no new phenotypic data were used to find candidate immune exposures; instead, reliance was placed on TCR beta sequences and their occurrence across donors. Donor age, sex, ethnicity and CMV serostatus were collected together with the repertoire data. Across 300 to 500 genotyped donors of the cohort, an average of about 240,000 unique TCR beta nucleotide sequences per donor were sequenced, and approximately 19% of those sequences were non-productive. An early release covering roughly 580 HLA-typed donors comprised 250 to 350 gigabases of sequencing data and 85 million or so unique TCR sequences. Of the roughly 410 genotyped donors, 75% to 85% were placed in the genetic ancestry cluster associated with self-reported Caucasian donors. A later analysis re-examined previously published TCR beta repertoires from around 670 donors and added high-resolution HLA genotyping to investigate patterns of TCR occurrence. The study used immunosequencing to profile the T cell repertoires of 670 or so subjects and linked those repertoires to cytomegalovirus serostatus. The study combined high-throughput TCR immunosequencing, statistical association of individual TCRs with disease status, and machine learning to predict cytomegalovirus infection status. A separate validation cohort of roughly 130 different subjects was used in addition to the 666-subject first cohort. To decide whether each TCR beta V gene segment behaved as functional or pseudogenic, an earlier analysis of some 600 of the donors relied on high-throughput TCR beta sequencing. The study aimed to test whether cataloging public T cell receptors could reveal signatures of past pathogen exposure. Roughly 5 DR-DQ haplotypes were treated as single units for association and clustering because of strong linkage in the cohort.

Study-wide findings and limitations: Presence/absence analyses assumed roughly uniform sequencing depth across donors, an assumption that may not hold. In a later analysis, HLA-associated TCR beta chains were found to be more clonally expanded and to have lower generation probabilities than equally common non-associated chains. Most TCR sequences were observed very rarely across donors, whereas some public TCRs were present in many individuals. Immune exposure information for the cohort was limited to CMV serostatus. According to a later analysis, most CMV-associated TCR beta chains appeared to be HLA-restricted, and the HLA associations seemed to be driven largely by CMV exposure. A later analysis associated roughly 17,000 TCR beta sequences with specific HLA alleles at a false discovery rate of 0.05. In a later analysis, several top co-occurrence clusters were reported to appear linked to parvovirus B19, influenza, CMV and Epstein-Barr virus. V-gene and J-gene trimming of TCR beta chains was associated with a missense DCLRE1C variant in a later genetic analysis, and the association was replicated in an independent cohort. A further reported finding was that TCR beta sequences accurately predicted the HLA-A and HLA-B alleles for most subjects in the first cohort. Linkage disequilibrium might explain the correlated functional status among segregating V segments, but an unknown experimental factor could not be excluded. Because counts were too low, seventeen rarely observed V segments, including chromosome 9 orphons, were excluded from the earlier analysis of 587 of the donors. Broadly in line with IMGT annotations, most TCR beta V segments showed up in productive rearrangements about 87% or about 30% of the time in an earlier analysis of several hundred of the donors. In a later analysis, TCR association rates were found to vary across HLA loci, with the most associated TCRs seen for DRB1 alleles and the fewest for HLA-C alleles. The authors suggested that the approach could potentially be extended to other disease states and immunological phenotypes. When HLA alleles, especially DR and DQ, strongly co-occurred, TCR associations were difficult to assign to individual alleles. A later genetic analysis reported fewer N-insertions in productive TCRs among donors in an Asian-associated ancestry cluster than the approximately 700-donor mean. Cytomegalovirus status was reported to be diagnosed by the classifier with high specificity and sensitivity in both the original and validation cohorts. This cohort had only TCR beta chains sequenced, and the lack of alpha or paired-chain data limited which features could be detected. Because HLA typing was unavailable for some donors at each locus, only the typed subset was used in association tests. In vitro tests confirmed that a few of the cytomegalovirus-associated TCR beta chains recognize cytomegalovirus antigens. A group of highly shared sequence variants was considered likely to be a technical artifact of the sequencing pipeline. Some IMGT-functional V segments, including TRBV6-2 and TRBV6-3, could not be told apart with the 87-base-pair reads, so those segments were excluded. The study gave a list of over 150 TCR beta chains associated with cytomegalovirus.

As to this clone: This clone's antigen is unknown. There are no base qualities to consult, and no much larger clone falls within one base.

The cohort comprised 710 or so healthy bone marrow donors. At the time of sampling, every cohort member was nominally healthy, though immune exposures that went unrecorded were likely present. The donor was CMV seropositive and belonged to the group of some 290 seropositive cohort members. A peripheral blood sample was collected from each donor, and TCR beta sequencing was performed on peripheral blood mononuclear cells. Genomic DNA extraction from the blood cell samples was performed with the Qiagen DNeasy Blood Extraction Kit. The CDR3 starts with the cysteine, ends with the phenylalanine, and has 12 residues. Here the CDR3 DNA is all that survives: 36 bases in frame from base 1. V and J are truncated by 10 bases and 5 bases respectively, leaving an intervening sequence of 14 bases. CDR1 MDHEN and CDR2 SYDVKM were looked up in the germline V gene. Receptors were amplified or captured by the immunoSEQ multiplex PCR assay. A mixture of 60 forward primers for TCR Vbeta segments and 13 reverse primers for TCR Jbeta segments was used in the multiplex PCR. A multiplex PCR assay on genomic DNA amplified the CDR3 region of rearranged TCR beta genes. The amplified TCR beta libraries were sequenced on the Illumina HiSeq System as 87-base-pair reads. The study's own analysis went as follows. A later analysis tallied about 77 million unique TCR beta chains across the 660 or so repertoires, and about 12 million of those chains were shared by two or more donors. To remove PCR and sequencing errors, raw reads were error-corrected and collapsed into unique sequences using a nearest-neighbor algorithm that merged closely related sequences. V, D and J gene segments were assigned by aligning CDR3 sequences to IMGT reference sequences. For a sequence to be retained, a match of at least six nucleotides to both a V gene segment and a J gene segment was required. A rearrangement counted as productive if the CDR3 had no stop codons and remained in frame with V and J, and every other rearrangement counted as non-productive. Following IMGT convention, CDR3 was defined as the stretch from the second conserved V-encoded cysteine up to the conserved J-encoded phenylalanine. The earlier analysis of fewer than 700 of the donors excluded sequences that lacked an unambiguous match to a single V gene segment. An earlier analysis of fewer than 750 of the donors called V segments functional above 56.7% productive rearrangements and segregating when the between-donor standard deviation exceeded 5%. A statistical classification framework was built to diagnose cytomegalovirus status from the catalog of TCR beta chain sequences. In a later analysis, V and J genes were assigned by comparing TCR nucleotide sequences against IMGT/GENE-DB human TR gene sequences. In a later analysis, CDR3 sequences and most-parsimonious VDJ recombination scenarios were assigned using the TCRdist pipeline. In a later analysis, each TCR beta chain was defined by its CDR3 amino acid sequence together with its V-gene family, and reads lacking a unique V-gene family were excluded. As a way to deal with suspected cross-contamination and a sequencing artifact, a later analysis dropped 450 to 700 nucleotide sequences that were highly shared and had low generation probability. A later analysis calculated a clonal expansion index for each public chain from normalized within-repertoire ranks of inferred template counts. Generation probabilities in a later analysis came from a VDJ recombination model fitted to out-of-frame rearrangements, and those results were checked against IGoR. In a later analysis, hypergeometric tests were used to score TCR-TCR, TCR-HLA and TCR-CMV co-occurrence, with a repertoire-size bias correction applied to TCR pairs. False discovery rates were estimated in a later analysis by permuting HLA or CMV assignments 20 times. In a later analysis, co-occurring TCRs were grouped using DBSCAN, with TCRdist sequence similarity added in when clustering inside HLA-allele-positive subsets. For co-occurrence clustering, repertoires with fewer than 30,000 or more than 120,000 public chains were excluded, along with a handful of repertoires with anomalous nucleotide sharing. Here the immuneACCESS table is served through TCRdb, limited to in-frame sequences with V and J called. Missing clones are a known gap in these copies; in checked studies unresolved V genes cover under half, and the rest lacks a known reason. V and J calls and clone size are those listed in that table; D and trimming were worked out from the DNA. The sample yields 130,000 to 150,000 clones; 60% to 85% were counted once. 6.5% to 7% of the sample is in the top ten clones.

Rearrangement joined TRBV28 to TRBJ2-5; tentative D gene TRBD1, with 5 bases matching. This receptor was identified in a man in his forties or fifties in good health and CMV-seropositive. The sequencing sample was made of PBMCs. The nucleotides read TGTGCCACAACAGGAATTCTGGAGACCCAGTACTTC. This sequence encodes CATTGILETQYF. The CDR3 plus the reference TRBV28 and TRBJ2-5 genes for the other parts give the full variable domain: DVKVTQSSRYLVKRTGEKVFLECVQDMDHENMFWYRQDPGLGLRLIYFSYDVKMKEKGDIPEGYSVSREKKERFSLILESASTNQTSMYLCATTGILETQYFGPGTRLLVL.